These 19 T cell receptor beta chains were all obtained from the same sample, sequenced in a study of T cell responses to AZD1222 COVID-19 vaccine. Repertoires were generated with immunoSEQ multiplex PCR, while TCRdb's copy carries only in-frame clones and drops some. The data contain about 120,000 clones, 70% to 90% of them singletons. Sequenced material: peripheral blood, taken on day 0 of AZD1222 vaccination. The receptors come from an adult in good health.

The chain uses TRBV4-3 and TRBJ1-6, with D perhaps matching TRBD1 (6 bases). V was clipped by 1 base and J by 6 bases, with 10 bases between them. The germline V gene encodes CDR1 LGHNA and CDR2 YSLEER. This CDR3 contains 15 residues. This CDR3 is CASSQGTVGNSPLHF. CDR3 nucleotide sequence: TGCGCCAGCAGCCAAGGGACAGTGGGTAATTCACCCCTCCACTTT.

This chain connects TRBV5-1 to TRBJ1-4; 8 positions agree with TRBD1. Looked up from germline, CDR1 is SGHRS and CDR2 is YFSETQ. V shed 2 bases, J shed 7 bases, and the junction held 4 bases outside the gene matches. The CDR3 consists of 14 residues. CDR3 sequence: CASSFQGAGEKLFF. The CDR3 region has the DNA TGCGCCAGCAGCTTTCAGGGGGCCGGTGAAAAACTGTTTTTT.

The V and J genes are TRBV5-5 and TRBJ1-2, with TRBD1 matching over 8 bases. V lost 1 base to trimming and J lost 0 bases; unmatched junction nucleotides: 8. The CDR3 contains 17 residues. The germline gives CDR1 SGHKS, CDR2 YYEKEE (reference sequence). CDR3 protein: CASSLQALTGANYGYTF. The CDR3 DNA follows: TGTGCCAGCAGCTTGCAAGCATTGACAGGGGCTAACTATGGCTACACCTTC.

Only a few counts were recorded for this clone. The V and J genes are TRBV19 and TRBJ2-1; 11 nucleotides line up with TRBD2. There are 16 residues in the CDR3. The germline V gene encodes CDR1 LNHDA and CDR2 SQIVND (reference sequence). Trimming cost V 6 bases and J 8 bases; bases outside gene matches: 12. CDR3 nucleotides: TGTGCCAGTAGCAAGGAACTAGCGGGGGTCGGCTATGAGCAGTTCTTC. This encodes CASSKELAGVGYEQFF.

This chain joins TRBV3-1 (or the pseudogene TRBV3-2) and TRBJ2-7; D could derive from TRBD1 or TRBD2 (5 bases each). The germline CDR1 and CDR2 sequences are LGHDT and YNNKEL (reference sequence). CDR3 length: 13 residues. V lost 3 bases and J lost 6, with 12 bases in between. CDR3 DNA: TGTGCCAGCAGCCAGCACGTAGGGACCGAGCAGTACTTC. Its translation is CASSQHVGTEQYF.

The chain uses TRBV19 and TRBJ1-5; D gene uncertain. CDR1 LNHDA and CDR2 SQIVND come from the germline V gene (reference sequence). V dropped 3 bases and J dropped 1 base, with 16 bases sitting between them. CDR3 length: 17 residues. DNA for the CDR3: TGTGCCAGTAGTATTCTGGTTGAGCCGCCGAGCAATCAGCCCCAGCATTTT. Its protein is CASSILVEPPSNQPQHF.

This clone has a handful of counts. CDR3 DNA: TGCAGTGCTAGTCCCCTGGACAGGGGGGAATACGAGCAGTACTTC. Translated, it gives CSASPLDRGEYEQYF. The chain links TRBV20-1 to TRBJ2-7; 10 bases align to TRBD1. Germline V gene sequence: CDR1 DFQATT, CDR2 SNEGSKA (reference sequence). With 3 bases clipped from V and 4 bases from J, the junction kept 9 bases outside the gene matches. This CDR3 spans 15 amino acids.

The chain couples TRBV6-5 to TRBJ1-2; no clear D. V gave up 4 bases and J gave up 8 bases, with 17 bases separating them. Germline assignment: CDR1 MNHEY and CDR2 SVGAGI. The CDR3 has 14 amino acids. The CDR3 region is CASSSDPVFRGYTF. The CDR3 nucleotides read TGTGCCAGCAGTTCCGACCCGGTCTTTCGAGGCTACACCTTC.

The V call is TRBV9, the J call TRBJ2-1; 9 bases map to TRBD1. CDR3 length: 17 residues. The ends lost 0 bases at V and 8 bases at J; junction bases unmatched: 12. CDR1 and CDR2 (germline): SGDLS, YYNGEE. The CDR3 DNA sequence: TGTGCCAGCAGCGTAGACCCCGGGACAGGGTACAGGGATGAGCAGTTCTTC. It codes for CASSVDPGTGYRDEQFF.

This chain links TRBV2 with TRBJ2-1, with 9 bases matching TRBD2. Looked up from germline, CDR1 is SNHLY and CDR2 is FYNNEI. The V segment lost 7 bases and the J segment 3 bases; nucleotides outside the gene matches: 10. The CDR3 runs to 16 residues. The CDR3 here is CASIPSSGALYNEQFF. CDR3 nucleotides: TGTGCCAGCATCCCATCTAGCGGGGCCCTCTACAATGAGCAGTTCTTC.

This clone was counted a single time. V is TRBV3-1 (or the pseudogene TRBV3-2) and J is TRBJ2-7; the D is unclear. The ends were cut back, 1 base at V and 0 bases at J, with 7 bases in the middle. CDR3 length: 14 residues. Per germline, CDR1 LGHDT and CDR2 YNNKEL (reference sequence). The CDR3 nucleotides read TGTGCCAGCAGCCAAGGCGCGGACTCCTACGAGCAGTACTTC. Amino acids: CASSQGADSYEQYF.

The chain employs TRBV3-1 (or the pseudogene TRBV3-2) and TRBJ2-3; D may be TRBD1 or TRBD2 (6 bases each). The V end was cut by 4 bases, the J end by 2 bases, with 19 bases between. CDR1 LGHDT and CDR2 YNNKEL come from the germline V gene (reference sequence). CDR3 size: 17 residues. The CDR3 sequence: CASSPFVGGSNTDTQYF. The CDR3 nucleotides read TGTGCCAGCAGCCCGTTTGTAGGGGGGAGCAACACAGATACGCAGTATTTT.

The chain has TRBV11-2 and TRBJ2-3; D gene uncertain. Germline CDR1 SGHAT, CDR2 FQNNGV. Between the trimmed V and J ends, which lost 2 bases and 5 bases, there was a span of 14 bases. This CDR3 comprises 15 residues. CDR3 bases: TGTGCCAGCAGCTTATCTTCTATTATGTTAGATACGCAGTATTTT. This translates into CASSLSSIMLDTQYF. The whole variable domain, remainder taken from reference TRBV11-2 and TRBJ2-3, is EAGVAQSPRYKIIEKRQSVAFWCNPISGHATLYWYQQILGQGPKLLIQFQNNGVVDDSQLPKDRFSAERLKGVDSTLKIQPAKLEDSAVYLCASSLSSIMLDTQYFGPGTRLTVL.

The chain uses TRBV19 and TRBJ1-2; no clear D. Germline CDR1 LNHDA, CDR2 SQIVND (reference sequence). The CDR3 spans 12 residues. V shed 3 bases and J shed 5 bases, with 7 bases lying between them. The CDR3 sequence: CASSITGYGYTF. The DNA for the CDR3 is TGTGCCAGTAGTATCACGGGGTATGGCTACACCTTC.

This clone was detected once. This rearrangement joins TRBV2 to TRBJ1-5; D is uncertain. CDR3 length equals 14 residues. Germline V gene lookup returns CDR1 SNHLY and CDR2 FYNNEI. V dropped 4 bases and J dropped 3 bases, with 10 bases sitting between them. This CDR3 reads CASSGVEPNQPQHF. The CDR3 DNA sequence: TGTGCCAGCAGTGGGGTAGAGCCCAATCAGCCCCAGCATTTT.

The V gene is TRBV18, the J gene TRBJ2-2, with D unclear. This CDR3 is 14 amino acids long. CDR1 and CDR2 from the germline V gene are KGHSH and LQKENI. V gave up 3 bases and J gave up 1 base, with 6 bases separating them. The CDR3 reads CASSPARNTGELFF. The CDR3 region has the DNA TGTGCCAGCTCACCGGCAAGGAACACCGGGGAGCTGTTTTTT. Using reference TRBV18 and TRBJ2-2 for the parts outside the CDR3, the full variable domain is NAGVMQNPRHLVRRRGQEARLRCSPMKGHSHVYWYRQLPEEGLKFMVYLQKENIIDESGMPKERFSAEFPKEGPSILRIQQVVRGDSAAYFCASSPARNTGELFFGEGSRLTVL.

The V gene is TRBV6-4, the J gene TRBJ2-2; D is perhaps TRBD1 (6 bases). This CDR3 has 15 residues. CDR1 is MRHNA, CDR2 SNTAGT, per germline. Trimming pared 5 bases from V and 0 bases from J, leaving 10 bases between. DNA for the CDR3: TGTGCCAGCAGTATACAGGGTTCGAACACCGGGGAGCTGTTTTTT. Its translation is CASSIQGSNTGELFF.

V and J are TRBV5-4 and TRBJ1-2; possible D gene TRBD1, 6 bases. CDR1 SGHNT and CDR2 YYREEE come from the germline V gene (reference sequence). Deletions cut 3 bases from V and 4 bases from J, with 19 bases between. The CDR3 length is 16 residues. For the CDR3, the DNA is TGTGCCAGCAGCTCCGTAACCATGACAGGACTCTATGGCTACACCTTC. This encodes CASSSVTMTGLYGYTF.

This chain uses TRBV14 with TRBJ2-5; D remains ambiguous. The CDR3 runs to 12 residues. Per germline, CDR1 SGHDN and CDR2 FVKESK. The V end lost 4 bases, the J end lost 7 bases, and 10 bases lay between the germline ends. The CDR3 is CASSRTLGTQYF. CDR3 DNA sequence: TGTGCCAGCAGCCGCACCCTGGGGACCCAGTACTTC.